The 32 T cell receptor beta chains below all came from one sample that was sequenced in a study of HIV-infected patients and healthy controls. The repertoire came from unfractionated whole blood and reflected all unsorted peripheral T cells. Reverse transcription used about 500 ng RNA and constant-region primers for alpha and beta. Alpha and beta chain libraries were made separately by chain-specific third strand synthesis with multiplexing indices. Each CDR3 protein is one row after TCRdb ran MiXCR on the 5' RACE reads. Of more than 7,500 distinct CDR3 sequences listed, about a tenth are singletons. The input for sequencing was blood, taken before antiretroviral therapy. The origin of the receptors is an adult with HIV infection.

This clonotype is categorized as medium-sized (0.01 to 0.1%). The chain combines TRBV28 with TRBJ2-1; TRBD2 agrees at 8 bases. The CDR3 is made up of 15 amino acids. V shed 6 bases, J shed 9 bases, and the junction held 13 bases outside the gene matches. Looked up from germline, CDR1 is MDHEN and CDR2 is SYDVKM. The DNA of the CDR3 is TGTGCCAGCAGCCGGGAGGGGGGCCCGGTCAGTGAGCAGTTCTTC. Encoded protein: CASSREGGPVSEQFF.

This clonotype has ten or more counts. The chain employs TRBV12-3 or TRBV12-4 and TRBJ2-1; 11 bases match TRBD2. CDR3 length: 14 residues. Trimming cost V 7 bases and J 9 bases; bases outside gene matches: 8. The CDR3 spells CASTNGLAGSEQFF. For the CDR3, the DNA is TGTGCCAGCACCAACGGACTAGCGGGTAGTGAGCAGTTCTTC.

The genes are TRBV12-3 or TRBV12-4 and TRBJ2-7, with D unresolved. CDR3 size: 12 residues. V lost 5 bases to trimming and J lost 0 bases, with 5 bases between them. CDR3 region: CASSPSSYEQYF. The CDR3 DNA follows: TGTGCCAGCAGTCCAAGCTCCTACGAGCAGTACTTC.

This clonotype was counted ten times or more. The chain employs TRBV28 and TRBJ1-5; D remains unclear. Looked up from germline, CDR1 is MDHEN and CDR2 is SYDVKM. Trimming shortened V by 6 bases and J by 6 bases, and 21 bases separated the two germline ends. CDR3 length: 16 amino acids. The CDR3 DNA reads as TGTGCCAGCAGCCACCTCTTAGGCGGAAGCGGTCAGCCCCAGCATTTT. The encoded protein is CASSHLLGGSGQPQHF.

This clonotype came up many times. The rearrangement uses TRBV12-3 or TRBV12-4 and TRBJ2-1, with TRBD1 as a possible D gene (6 bases). The CDR3 is 14 residues long. Trimming took off 2 bases at V and 5 bases at J, with 10 bases between the two ends. Here the CDR3 reads CASSLPQGNNEQFF. The CDR3 DNA reads TGTGCCAGCAGTTTACCACAGGGAAACAATGAGCAGTTCTTC.

This clonotype is classed as medium-sized (0.01 to 0.1%). The V gene is TRBV10-3, the J gene TRBJ2-3; 7 bases agree with TRBD2. Germline loops: CDR1 ENHRY, CDR2 SYGVKD. The CDR3 totals 16 residues. J was trimmed by 0 bases and V by 3 bases; bases with no gene match: 6. The CDR3 loop is CAISDWTRTSTDTQYF. DNA of the CDR3: TGTGCCATCAGTGATTGGACTAGAACTAGCACAGATACGCAGTATTTT.

This clonotype was found a few times. The CDR3 loop is CASSPAGANSYEQYF. DNA for the CDR3: TGTGCCAGCAGCCCTGCGGGGGCAAACTCCTACGAGCAGTACTTC. The rearrangement links TRBV9 to TRBJ2-7, with D perhaps TRBD2 (7 bases). CDR1 and CDR2 from the germline V gene are SGDLS and YYNGEE. V shed 4 bases and J shed 0 bases, with 14 bases lying between them. The CDR3 runs 15 residues.

The sample holds many counts of this clonotype. The chain recombines TRBV7-2 with TRBJ1-3; tentatively, D is TRBD1 (6 bases). The CDR3 is 15 residues long. CDR1 SGHTA and CDR2 FQGNSA come from the germline V gene. Trimming took 5 bases from V and 4 from J, leaving 15 bases between them. The CDR3 here is CASSRDTVTGNTIYF. The CDR3 coding sequence is TGTGCCAGCAGCCGGGACACAGTAACGGGAAACACCATATATTTT.

The chain is built from TRBV12-3 or TRBV12-4 and TRBJ2-1; 11 bases map to TRBD1. The length of the CDR3 is 16 residues. V shed 6 bases, J shed 1 base, and the junction held 5 bases outside the gene matches. Written as DNA, the CDR3 is TGTGCCAGCAGCCTCCGGGACAGGGGGTCCTACAATGAGCAGTTCTTC. Protein product: CASSLRDRGSYNEQFF.

This clonotype was detected many times. The V gene is TRBV20-1, the J gene TRBJ1-5, with TRBD1 matching 7 bases. The CDR3 is 17 residues long. Germline trimming cut 0 bases from V and 4 bases from J; bases unmatched to any gene: 12. The germline gives CDR1 DFQATT, CDR2 SNEGSKA (reference sequence). The CDR3 reads CSAREQGGSGGNQPQHF. The CDR3 region has the DNA TGCAGTGCTAGAGAGCAAGGGGGCAGCGGAGGAAATCAGCCCCAGCATTTT.

This clonotype came up many times. The chain has TRBV12-3 or TRBV12-4 and TRBJ1-6, with TRBD1 matching 10 bases. The CDR3 is 17 amino acids. V dropped 3 bases and J dropped 13; count of bases not matched to a gene: 15. CDR3 residues: CASSLGSSDRGNLPLHF. The DNA for the CDR3 is TGTGCCAGCAGTTTGGGCTCCTCGGACAGGGGGAATTTGCCCCTCCACTTT.

By frequency in the sample, this clonotype is medium-sized. The CDR3 is CAWSVALNTEAFF. In DNA, the CDR3 is TGTGCCTGGAGTGTAGCCCTGAACACTGAAGCTTTCTTT. The V gene is TRBV30, the J gene TRBJ1-1; D ambiguous. CDR3 size: 13 residues. Between the trimmed V and J ends, which lost 0 bases and 0 bases, there was a span of 5 bases. The germline V gene has CDR1 GTSNPN and CDR2 SVGIG (reference sequence).

This clonotype was counted at least ten times. The V gene is TRBV7-2, the J gene TRBJ1-4; D is ambiguous. V lost 5 bases, J lost 5 bases, and 9 bases lay in between. The CDR3 length is 13 residues. Germline CDR1 and CDR2: SGHTA and FQGNSA. CDR3 in amino acids: CASSLRPNEKLFF. The CDR3, as DNA: TGTGCCAGCAGCCTTCGTCCCAATGAAAAACTGTTTTTT.

Ten or more counts support this clonotype. The V and J genes are TRBV10-2 and TRBJ2-7, with D possibly called TRBD1 or TRBD2 (6 bases each). The CDR3 spans 11 residues. CDR1 is WSHSY, CDR2 SAAADI, per germline. V shed 3 bases and J shed 7 bases, with 7 bases lying between them. The CDR3 sequence: CASSEGGEQYF. The CDR3 nucleotides read TGCGCCAGCAGTGAAGGGGGGGAGCAGTACTTC.

This clonotype is labeled as medium-sized. The chain combines TRBV7-9 with TRBJ1-5; TRBD1 aligns across 9 bases. With V trimmed by 4 bases and J by 11 bases, 12 bases remained unmatched. CDR1 and CDR2 from the germline V gene are SEHNR and FQNEAQ (reference sequence). The CDR3 is made up of 15 amino acids. CDR3 sequence reads: CASSSGQGAVLAQHF. The CDR3 DNA sequence: TGTGCCAGCAGCTCGGGACAGGGTGCCGTTTTGGCCCAGCATTTT.

This clonotype was detected a few times. The genes are TRBV5-4 and TRBJ2-5; 8 bases align to TRBD1. The germline CDR1 and CDR2 sequences are SGHNT and YYREEE (reference sequence). CDR3 size: 14 residues. The junction had 5 bases not matched to a gene; V was cut back by 5 bases and J by 2 bases. CDR3 DNA: TGTGCCAGCAGGCCAGGGGGCAGTCAAGAGACCCAGTACTTC. Protein product: CASRPGGSQETQYF.

By sample share, this clonotype is medium-sized. This chain uses TRBV6-5 with TRBJ2-3, with 10 bases lining up with TRBD2. This CDR3 region has 16 residues. The V gene end was trimmed by 0 bases and the J gene end by 6 bases; junction bases not matched to a gene: 6. Germline CDR1 MNHEY, CDR2 SVGAGI. The CDR3, as DNA: TGTGCCAGCAGTTACTCACTAGCGGGATATACCGATACGCAGTATTTT. It yields the protein CASSYSLAGYTDTQYF.

This clonotype was found many times. Here the CDR3 DNA reads TGCAGTGCTAGAGAGGACAGGATCTACGAGCAGTACTTC. This gives the protein CSAREDRIYEQYF. This rearrangement joins TRBV20-1 to TRBJ2-7; 7 bases line up with TRBD1. This CDR3 has 13 residues. V shed 0 bases, J shed 3 bases, and the junction held 2 bases outside the gene matches. CDR1 is DFQATT and CDR2 is SNEGSKA in the germline V gene (reference sequence).

The table lists this clonotype with many counts. The rearrangement joins TRBV10-2 to TRBJ1-6, with 7 positions matching TRBD1. Per germline, CDR1 WSHSY and CDR2 SAAADI. This CDR3 spans 14 amino acids. Losses at the gene ends were 4 bases for V and 6 bases for J; bases not matched to a gene: 3. In DNA form, the CDR3 reads TGCGCCAGCAGTGGGGGACAGACTAATTCACCCCTCCACTTT. Its translation: CASSGGQTNSPLHF.

This clonotype appeared many times. The V call is TRBV3-1, the J call TRBJ2-3; 10 bases align to TRBD2. Losses at the gene ends were 4 bases for V and 3 bases for J; bases not matched to a gene: 4. CDR3 size: 15 residues. From germline, CDR1 is LGHDT and CDR2 YNNKEL (reference sequence). This CDR3 reads CASSPLAGPTDTQYF. CDR3 nucleotide sequence: TGTGCCAGCAGCCCACTAGCGGGGCCGACAGATACGCAGTATTTT.

This clonotype was picked up many times. This chain joins TRBV29-1 and TRBJ1-5; 9 nucleotides agree with TRBD1. V was clipped by 6 bases and J by 5 bases; unmatched bases: 5. Germline V gives CDR1 SQVTM, CDR2 ANQGSEA. The CDR3 totals 13 residues. The CDR3 DNA reads TGCAGCGTCAAGGGACAGGGCCATCAGCCCCAGCATTTT. It translates to CSVKGQGHQPQHF.

This clonotype has ten or more counts. The chain uses TRBV6-1 and TRBJ1-1, with D possibly TRBD1 on 5 matching bases. Germline V gives CDR1 MNHNS, CDR2 SASEGT. The CDR3 contains 15 residues. The V gene lost 4 bases and the J gene lost 0 bases, with 12 bases spanning the gap. CDR3 residues: CASSATGPLNTEAFF. The CDR3 DNA is TGTGCCAGCAGTGCTACAGGACCACTGAACACTGAAGCTTTCTTT.

The table lists this clonotype with many counts. The genes are TRBV19 and TRBJ2-3; D unclear. Germline V gene data show CDR1 as LNHDA and CDR2 as SQIVND (reference sequence). The CDR3 is 15 amino acids. V dropped 4 bases and J dropped 3 bases, with 14 bases sitting between them. CDR3 residues: CASSSNSYPTDTQYF. For the CDR3, the DNA is TGTGCCAGTAGTAGTAATAGCTACCCGACAGATACGCAGTATTTT.

This clonotype was picked up many times. The chain carries TRBV19 and TRBJ1-1; a possible D gene is TRBD1 (5 bases). The CDR3 is made up of 13 amino acids. V lost 6 bases, J lost 1 base, and 9 bases lay in between. CDR1 LNHDA and CDR2 SQIVND come from the germline V gene (reference sequence). The DNA for the CDR3 is TGTGCCAGTAGAGCAGGGACGAACACTGAAGCTTTCTTT. As protein: CASRAGTNTEAFF.

This clonotype was observed at least ten times. The V gene is TRBV11-2, the J gene TRBJ2-5; D ambiguous. CDR1 is SGHAT and CDR2 is FQNNGV in the germline V gene. The CDR3 length is 14 residues. V was trimmed by 5 bases and J by 3 bases, leaving 13 bases between them. CDR3 amino acids: CASSLSVGKETQYF. The CDR3 DNA is TGTGCCAGCAGCCTCTCCGTGGGGAAAGAGACCCAGTACTTC.

This clonotype has at least ten counts. V and J are TRBV30 and TRBJ1-1; D is unclear. The CDR3 is 14 amino acids. The V gene's germline CDR1 is GTSNPN and CDR2 SVGIG (reference sequence). V lost 1 base and J 0 bases, leaving 9 bases between the germline ends. The CDR3 nucleotides are TGTGCCTGGAGTGGAAACAGACTGAACACTGAAGCTTTCTTT. Translating gives CAWSGNRLNTEAFF.

By sample fraction, this clonotype is medium-sized. The J gene is TRBJ2-2, the V gene TRBV24-1, with TRBD2 identical over 12 bases. The V segment lost 7 bases and the J segment 0 bases; nucleotides outside the gene matches: 8. Germline lookup yields CDR1 KGHDR and CDR2 SFDVKD. The CDR3 runs 18 residues. The CDR3 DNA sequence: TGTGCCACCAGGCCGACTAGCGGGGGCGACGCGAACACCGGGGAGCTGTTTTTT. This gives the protein CATRPTSGGDANTGELFF.

This clonotype was seen many times. The V gene is TRBV10-3, the J gene TRBJ2-5; TRBD1 matches 11 bases. V lost 7 bases and J lost 5; bases outside the gene matches: 6. Germline V gene lookup returns CDR1 ENHRY and CDR2 SYGVKD. CDR3 length equals 14 residues. The CDR3 protein is CAIKGTGGRETQYF. CDR3 coding DNA: TGTGCCATCAAGGGGACAGGGGGTCGTGAGACCCAGTACTTC.

By share of the sample, this clonotype is medium-sized. In nucleotides, the CDR3 is TGTGCCAGCACTAAGCTCAACACCGGGGAGCTGTTTTTT. This gives the protein CASTKLNTGELFF. The J gene is TRBJ2-2, the V gene TRBV6-6; D not resolved. This CDR3 is 13 amino acids long. The germline V gene has CDR1 MNHNY and CDR2 SVGAGI (reference sequence). V gave up 7 bases and J gave up 2 bases, with 8 bases separating them.

Many counts were recorded for this clonotype. CDR3 residues: CASTRGGQPQHF. The CDR3 coding sequence is TGTGCCAGCACTCGAGGCGGGCAGCCCCAGCATTTT. The chain combines TRBV12-3 or TRBV12-4 with TRBJ1-5; D is undetermined. The CDR3 is 12 residues long. Trimming left V 7 bases short and J 7 bases short, with 11 bases between.

This clonotype was seen at least ten times. The CDR3 DNA is TGTGCCAGCAGCGTAGAGTCAGTATACACTGAAGCTTTCTTT. Its protein product is CASSVESVYTEAFF. This chain links TRBV9 with TRBJ1-1, with D unresolved. The CDR3 is 14 amino acids. Deletions cut 0 bases from V and 3 bases from J, with 9 bases between. CDR1 SGDLS and CDR2 YYNGEE come from the germline V gene.

This clonotype was picked up a small number of times. This rearrangement joins TRBV7-9 to TRBJ2-7; 7 bases align to TRBD1. After removal of 3 bases from V and 2 bases from J, the junction contained 10 bases not matched to a gene. CDR1 and CDR2 from the germline V gene are SEHNR and FQNEAQ (reference sequence). The CDR3 sequence is 16 residues long. The CDR3 loop is CASSFPGTGEPYEQYF. The CDR3 nucleotides read TGTGCCAGCAGCTTCCCCGGAACAGGGGAACCCTACGAGCAGTACTTC. Full variable domain (rest looked up from reference TRBV7-9 and TRBJ2-7): DTGVSQNPRHKITKRGQNVTFRCDPISEHNRLYWYRQTLGQGPEFLTYFQNEAQLEKSRLLSDRFSAERPKGSFSTLEIQRTEQGDSAMYLCASSFPGTGEPYEQYFGPGTRLTVT.